This T cell receptor (beta chain) was retrieved from a study of HIV-infected patients and healthy controls. Findings and limits, study-wide: When repertoires were size-matched, rare events in HIV-infected data became overweighted.

Whole blood was used without fractionation, so all unsorted peripheral T cells were included. Around 530 ng RNA was reverse transcribed with alpha and beta constant-region primers. Each of the alpha and beta chains got its own library through chain-specific third strand synthesis with indices. Each molecule carried a 12-nucleotide identifier made of two joined random hexamers added before amplification. Each CDR3 protein is one row after TCRdb ran MiXCR on the 5' RACE reads. The sample lists roughly 9,800 distinct CDR3 sequences, 8% to 10% occurring once. Worth noting for this clonotype: Its antigen is not known. At one end, the junction sequence differs from germline, possibly due to a read error.

Germline V gene data show CDR1 as MNHNS and CDR2 as SASEGT. CDR3 length: 16 amino acids. Material for sequencing was blood. V usage is TRBV6-1 and J usage is TRBJ1-5; 8 positions agree with TRBD1. The clonotype originates from an adult in good health. This CDR3 is CASSDPSRGLYQPQHF. CDR3 coding DNA: TGTGCCAGCAGTGACCCCAGCAGGGGGCTTTATCAGCCCCAGCATTTC.